The subject of this entry is one TCR beta chain. Its specificity is unknown. No donor was unhealthy or non-Caucasian. J lost 1 base, V lost 4 bases, and 6 bases had no gene match. This CDR3 is 15 amino acids long. Germline V lookup: CDR1 LGHDT, CDR2 YNNKEL (reference sequence). The data originate from a study of identical twins. Study outcomes and limitations: Invariant MAIT and iNKT cells could partly confound zero-insertion analyses. Beta out-of-frame sequences showed weaker excess sharing between twins.

MiXCR, applied by TCRdb to the 5' RACE reads, yields one record per CDR3 protein. Counted here are approximately 630,000 distinct CDR3 sequences, less than 9% occurring once; the ten biggest clones make up roughly 1.6%. The data also belong to a second study, concerning yellow fever vaccine responses in identical twins. As that report states: After vaccination, twins' T cell response reportedly seemed partly convergent, partly personalized.

The receptor's source is a young woman in good health. The specimen sequenced was PBMCs. The gene calls are TRBV3-1 and TRBJ1-1; 7 bases fit TRBD1. CDR3 coding DNA: TGTGCCAGCAGCCTGAGGGGGCTATCGAACACTGAAGCTTTCTTT. It yields the protein CASSLRGLSNTEAFF.